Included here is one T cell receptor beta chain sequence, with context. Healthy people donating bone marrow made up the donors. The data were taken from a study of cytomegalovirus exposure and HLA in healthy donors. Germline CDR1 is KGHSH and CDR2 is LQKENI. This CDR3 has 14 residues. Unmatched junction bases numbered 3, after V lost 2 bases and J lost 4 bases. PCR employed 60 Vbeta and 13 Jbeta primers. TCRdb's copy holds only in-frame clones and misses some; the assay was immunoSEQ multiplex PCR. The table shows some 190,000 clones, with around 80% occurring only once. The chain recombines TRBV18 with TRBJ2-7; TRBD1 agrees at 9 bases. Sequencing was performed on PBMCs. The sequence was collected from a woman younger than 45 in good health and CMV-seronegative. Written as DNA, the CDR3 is TGTGCCAGCTCACCAGACAGGGGGGCTTACGAGCAGTACTTC. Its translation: CASSPDRGAYEQYF.